Following are 30 T cell receptor beta chains from one sample sequenced in a study of Tregs in tolerant kidney transplant recipients (dated by TCRdb to about 2019). Libraries were constructed by the immunoSEQ multiplex PCR assay. TCRdb re-hosts the immuneACCESS table, in-frame sequences only. Its copies lack some clones; in the studies checked, an unresolved V gene accounts for under half of them, and the cause for the rest is not known. This sample's listing comprises 6,000 or so clones. The ten largest account for around 5.7% of the sample. In light of the paper, this sample's time point label describes: 6 months after combined kidney and bone marrow transplant. The transplants used related donors along with nonmyeloablative bone marrow transplantation, and in the human trials mixed chimerism was transient. This specimen was CD4+ T cells from blood (PBMCs), taken 6 months after the transplant. These receptors were collected from a human patient who received a combined kidney and bone marrow transplant. In patients who had a transplant, some T cells may come from the graft donor.

On this clone: The CDR3 goes on 3 residues after the read ends, and that part is filled in from the germline J gene. The gene calls are TRBV19 and TRBJ1-5, with D unclear. The V end was cut by 7 bases, the J end by 0 bases, with 10 bases between. Germline CDR1 LNHDA, CDR2 SQIVND (reference sequence). This CDR3 comprises 14 residues. The CDR3 bases that were read are TGTGCCAGTAACTCTGGTTATAGCAATCAGCCC. This codes for CASNSGYSNQP. The full-length CDR3 reads as CASNSGYSNQPQHF.

In regard to this clone: The missing CDR3 end, 3 residues past where the read stops, is filled in from the germline J gene. The V gene is TRBV2, the J gene TRBJ2-7; 11 bases align to TRBD2. V lost 1 base to trimming and J lost 6 bases; unmatched junction nucleotides: 8. The CDR3 spans 16 residues. Germline-derived CDR1 and CDR2 are SNHLY and FYNNEI. The CDR3 bases that were read are TGTGCCAGCAGTGAAGTGGTGGCTAGCGGGAGGACCGAG. Its protein product is CASSEVVASGRTE. The whole CDR3 protein reads CASSEVVASGRTEQYF.

This clone registers medium-sized by frequency. The read gets to within 3 residues of the CDR3 end, and the germline J gene fills in the rest. The chain couples TRBV20-1 to TRBJ1-2; TRBD1 matches at 9 bases. J gave up 6 bases and V 5 bases, and 4 bases lay outside the gene matches. CDR1 DFQATT and CDR2 SNEGSKA come from the germline V gene (reference sequence). This CDR3 is 12 amino acids long. The CDR3 loop is CSAHRGLDGYTF. Partial CDR3 DNA: TGCAGTGCTCACAGGGGGCTGGATGGC.

Concerning this clone itself: Read sequence stops 3 residues before the CDR3 end, and the germline J gene provides the missing end. This chain connects TRBV27 to TRBJ2-6; D might be TRBD2 (6 bases). Germline V gene data show CDR1 as MNHEY and CDR2 as SMNVEV (reference sequence). This CDR3 is built from 16 residues. Trimming left V 4 bases short and J 0 bases short, with 10 bases between. The CDR3 DNA, read in part, is TGTGCCAGCAGTTGGAGGGGAGGCTCTGGGGCCAACGTC. This codes for CASSWRGGSGANV. The entire CDR3 sequence reads CASSWRGGSGANVLTF.

As for this clone: The read stops 3 residues short of the end of the CDR3; the missing end is completed from the germline J gene. The chain carries TRBV5-1 and TRBJ2-7; D is unresolved. V lost 5 bases and J lost 3, with 12 bases in between. Per the germline V gene, CDR1 is SGHRS and CDR2 is YFSETQ. The CDR3 length is 13 residues. The CDR3 loop reads CASRHPGGYEQYF. The sequenced part of the CDR3 DNA is TGCGCCAGCAGACACCCGGGTGGCTACGAG.

By frequency, this clone registers medium-sized. CDR3 sequence: CSARGGGTDTQYF. The part of the CDR3 DNA that was read is TGCAGTGCTAGAGGAGGGGGCACAGATACG. V is TRBV20-1 and J is TRBJ2-3; D is perhaps TRBD1 or TRBD2 (5 bases each). The CDR3 extends 3 residues past the end of the read, so its final part is completed from the germline J gene. Germline V gives CDR1 DFQATT, CDR2 SNEGSKA (reference sequence). V was pared by 1 base and J by 1 base, with 6 bases between. The CDR3 consists of 13 residues.

On this clone itself: The read terminates 3 residues ahead of where the CDR3 ends, so the germline J gene completes it. This chain uses TRBV18 with TRBJ1-3, with D perhaps TRBD1 (5 bases). CDR1 is KGHSH, CDR2 LQKENI, per germline. V lost 5 bases, J lost 0 bases, and 11 bases lay in between. The CDR3 is 15 residues long. CDR3: CASSNQGTSGNTIYF. The CDR3 bases that were read are TGTGCCAGCTCAAATCAGGGTACCTCTGGAAACACC.

Details on this clone: The read gets to within 3 residues of the CDR3 end, and the germline J gene fills in the rest. V gene TRBV7-9 combines with J gene TRBJ1-1; D is unresolved. Germline CDR1 SEHNR, CDR2 FQNEAQ (reference sequence). The CDR3 extends over 13 amino acids. Trimming left V 5 bases short and J 0 bases short, with 7 bases between. Here the CDR3 reads CASSRTVNTEAFF. CDR3 DNA, as far as it was read: TGTGCCAGCAGCCGAACAGTGAACACTGAA.

A word on this clone: Sequencing ends 3 residues short of the CDR3 end; the germline J gene provides the rest. The genes are TRBV20-1 and TRBJ2-5, with TRBD1 identical over 10 bases. Looked up from germline, CDR1 is DFQATT and CDR2 is SNEGSKA (reference sequence). The junction had 9 bases not matched to a gene; V was cut back by 0 bases and J by 5 bases. This CDR3 is built from 16 residues. This chain's CDR3 is CSARDTGTGEGETQYF. The CDR3 DNA, read in part, is TGCAGTGCTAGAGACACCGGGACAGGGGAAGGGGAGACC.

As regards this clone: The read finishes 3 residues shy of the CDR3 end, and the germline J gene is used to complete it. The chain couples TRBV6-2 or TRBV6-3 to TRBJ2-1; 13 bases line up with TRBD2. The CDR3 has 17 amino acids. V shed 6 bases and J 0 bases; nucleotides not matched to a gene: 5. Germline V lookup: CDR1 MNHEY, CDR2 SVGEGT. The sequenced CDR3 bases are TGTGCCAGCAGCCGTCGGACTAGCGGGAGCTCCTACAATGAG. This translates into CASSRRTSGSSYNE. The CDR3 in full is CASSRRTSGSSYNEQFF.

As regards this clone: The read stops 3 residues short of the end of the CDR3; the missing end is completed from the germline J gene. The chain couples TRBV20-1 to TRBJ2-1; TRBD2 aligns across 13 bases. After removal of 6 bases from V and 6 bases from J, the junction contained 11 bases not matched to a gene. This CDR3 has 16 amino acids. Germline lookup yields CDR1 DFQATT and CDR2 SNEGSKA (reference sequence). The sequenced part of the CDR3 DNA is TGCAGTGCGCCCACTAGCGGGAGGGTTAGCGGCAATGAG. Amino acids: CSAPTSGRVSGNE. The full CDR3 protein reads CSAPTSGRVSGNEQFF.

This clone is classed as medium-sized by frequency. The read ends 3 residues early relative to the CDR3; the germline J gene fills the gap. This chain connects TRBV5-1 to TRBJ2-2; 16 bases fit TRBD2. CDR1 SGHRS and CDR2 YFSETQ come from the germline V gene. The CDR3 has 17 residues. V was clipped by 3 bases and J by 4 bases; unmatched bases: 3. CDR3 bases read: TGCGCCAGCAGCTCGGGACTAGCGGGAGGGCCCACCGGGGAG. Amino acids: CASSSGLAGGPTGE. The whole CDR3 protein is CASSSGLAGGPTGELFF.

The CDR3 DNA, read in part, is TGCAGTGCTAGAACCAGCGGGGTCTACAATGAG. Its translation: CSARTSGVYNE. The full CDR3 protein reads CSARTSGVYNEQFF. The rearrangement joins TRBV20-1 to TRBJ2-1; 7 bases are a match to TRBD2. Read data end 3 residues before the CDR3 end; the end is taken from the germline J gene. Germline loops: CDR1 DFQATT, CDR2 SNEGSKA (reference sequence). This CDR3 is built from 14 residues. V trimming: 2 bases; J trimming: 3 bases; junction bases outside the gene matches: 4.

Notes on this clone: The read ends 3 residues early relative to the CDR3; the germline J gene fills the gap. The V gene is TRBV5-4, the J gene TRBJ2-7; TRBD1 matches at 7 bases. CDR1 is SGHNT and CDR2 is YYREEE in the germline V gene (reference sequence). The ends lost 4 bases at V and 2 bases at J; junction bases unmatched: 9. This CDR3 contains 15 residues. The CDR3 DNA, read in part, is TGTGCCAGCAGCCGGACAGGCTCGTCGACCTACGAG. Protein product: CASSRTGSSTYE. The whole CDR3 region reads CASSRTGSSTYEQYF. Filled out from reference TRBV5-4 and TRBJ2-7, the complete variable domain reads ETGVTQSPTHLIKTRGQQVTLRCSSQSGHNTVSWYQQALGQGPQFIFQYYREEENGRGNFPPRFSGLQFPNYSSELNVNALELDDSALYLCASSRTGSSTYEQYFGPGTRLTVT.

CDR3 bases read: TGTGCCAGCAGCTTAGCCACGGGACAGGGAACTGATACG. It yields the protein CASSLATGQGTDT. The whole CDR3 sequence reads CASSLATGQGTDTAFF. The rearrangement uses TRBV7-2 and TRBJ1-1, with 9 bases matching TRBD1. Coverage ceases 3 residues before the CDR3 finishes, and the germline J gene fills in the end. Per the germline V gene, CDR1 is SGHTA and CDR2 is FQGNSA. The CDR3 covers 16 residues.

Note on this clone: The CDR3 goes on 3 residues after the read ends, and that part is filled in from the germline J gene. This rearrangement joins TRBV2 to TRBJ2-1; weak D call: TRBD1 (5 bases). This CDR3 is built from 11 residues. Germline V gives CDR1 SNHLY, CDR2 FYNNEI. The CDR3 reads CAGAVYNEQFF. The CDR3 bases that were read are TGTGCTGGGGCAGTCTACAATGAG.

Concerning this clone itself: The read is 3 residues too short to cover the CDR3 end, so that end is filled in from the germline J gene. This chain uses TRBV10-3 with TRBJ2-3; TRBD2 matches at 7 bases. The V gene's germline CDR1 is ENHRY and CDR2 SYGVKD. This CDR3 is built from 14 residues. Losses at the gene ends were 2 bases for V and 4 bases for J; bases not matched to a gene: 3. The CDR3 bases that were read are TGTGCCATCAGTGAGCCGACTAGCCCAGATACG. It encodes CAISEPTSPDT. The CDR3 as a whole reads CAISEPTSPDTQYF.

On this clone itself: The CDR3 end falls 3 residues outside the read, so it is completed with the germline J gene. The rearrangement joins TRBV28 to TRBJ1-2; D unclear. The V gene lost 7 bases and the J gene lost 3 bases, with 9 bases spanning the gap. Germline V gene sequence: CDR1 MDHEN, CDR2 SYDVKM. The CDR3 spans 12 residues. The CDR3 region is CASTLGDYGYTF. The part of the CDR3 DNA that was read is TGTGCCAGCACGTTGGGCGACTATGGC.

This clone is called medium-sized based on its frequency. Read data end 3 residues before the CDR3 end; the end is taken from the germline J gene. The J gene is TRBJ2-5, the V gene TRBV20-1; TRBD2 matches 9 bases. V was pared by 1 base and J by 4 bases, with 7 bases of the junction left unmatched. CDR3 length: 15 residues. Germline CDR1 DFQATT, CDR2 SNEGSKA (reference sequence). Partial CDR3 DNA: TGCAGTGCTAGAGCTCCTAGCGGGATGCTAGAGACC. This sequence encodes CSARAPSGMLET. The entire CDR3 reads CSARAPSGMLETQYF.

Considering frequency, this clone is medium-sized. The read halts 3 residues ahead of the CDR3 end, with the missing end drawn from the germline J gene. The rearrangement uses TRBV7-3 and TRBJ2-1; TRBD2 aligns across 8 bases. The CDR3 loop spans 16 amino acids. Trimming removed 3 bases from V and 7 bases from J; junction bases left unmatched: 11. CDR1 is SGHTA, CDR2 FQGTGA, per germline. The CDR3 sequence: CASSFGAGVRTNEQFF. The DNA read from the CDR3 is TGTGCCAGCAGCTTTGGAGCGGGAGTGAGAACTAATGAG.

On this clone itself: With the read ending 3 residues before the CDR3 end, the germline J gene is used to fill in that end. The chain employs TRBV20-1 and TRBJ2-3; 10 bases agree with TRBD1. CDR1 and CDR2 from the germline V gene are DFQATT and SNEGSKA (reference sequence). The V and J ends lost 0 bases and 8 bases, in that order; junction bases with no gene match: 17. The CDR3 length is 18 residues. CDR3 DNA (partial): TGCAGTGCTAGAGACGTGACAGGGGGCTCTCAAAGCGGGGGTACG. This codes for CSARDVTGGSQSGGT. The full CDR3 protein reads CSARDVTGGSQSGGTQYF.

With respect to this clone: The read ends 3 residues shy of where the CDR3 ends; the end is completed using the germline J gene. This sequence joins TRBV7-9 and TRBJ2-3, with D possibly matching TRBD2 (5 bases). The CDR3 loop spans 14 amino acids. Germline CDR1 SEHNR, CDR2 FQNEAQ (reference sequence). Trimming pared 5 bases from V and 2 bases from J, leaving 11 bases between. Partial CDR3 DNA: TGTGCCAGCAGCCCCGAGGGTATCACAGATACG. Amino acid sequence: CASSPEGITDT. The whole CDR3 sequence is CASSPEGITDTQYF.

With respect to this clone: One junction end disagrees with the germline gene, perhaps due to a read error. The read falls 3 residues short of the CDR3 end, and the missing part is taken from the germline J gene. The chain has TRBV4-2 and TRBJ2-7, with 12 bases lining up with TRBD2. This CDR3 has 17 residues. Germline CDR1 LGHNA, CDR2 YNFKEQ. The CDR3 reads CASSQDWASGRGYEQYF. Partial CDR3 DNA: TGCGCCAGCAGCCAAGATTGGGCTAGCGGGAGGGGATACGAG.

This clone shows up as medium-sized by frequency. The CDR3 end is not reached by the read, which stops 3 residues before it; the germline J gene fills it in. This chain joins TRBV20-1 and TRBJ2-7; D is undetermined. V lost 4 bases, J lost 4 bases, and 8 bases lay in between. Per germline, CDR1 DFQATT and CDR2 SNEGSKA (reference sequence). This CDR3 has 11 residues. CDR3 DNA (partial): TGCAGTGCTATGACTGGTTACGAG. Its protein product is CSAMTGYE. The whole CDR3 reads CSAMTGYEQYF.

In regard to this clone: The CDR3 end lies 3 residues beyond the end of the read and is filled in from the germline J gene. The rearrangement joins TRBV28 to TRBJ2-1; 9 bases match TRBD2. The CDR3 spans 14 residues. The V and J ends lost 2 bases and 5 bases, in that order; junction bases with no gene match: 1. Per germline, CDR1 MDHEN and CDR2 SYDVKM. The DNA read from the CDR3 is TGTGCCAGCAGTTTACTAGCGGGAAACAATGAG. Amino acids: CASSLLAGNNE. The entire CDR3 is CASSLLAGNNEQFF. The complete variable domain, with remaining parts taken from reference TRBV28 and TRBJ2-1, reads DVKVTQSSRYLVKRTGEKVFLECVQDMDHENMFWYRQDPGLGLRLIYFSYDVKMKEKGDIPEGYSVSREKKERFSLILESASTNQTSMYLCASSLLAGNNEQFFGPGTRLTVL.

About this clone: The read comes to an end 3 residues before the CDR3 does, leaving the germline J gene to fill in the end. This chain links TRBV5-1 with TRBJ2-3; 9 bases are shared with TRBD1. The germline CDR1 and CDR2 sequences are SGHRS and YFSETQ. The CDR3 is made up of 15 amino acids. The ends lost 2 bases at V and 2 bases at J; junction bases unmatched: 3. The CDR3 reads CASSFGQGPTDTQYF. CDR3 bases read: TGCGCCAGCAGCTTCGGACAGGGGCCCACAGATACG.

Turning to this clone: The CDR3 end lies 3 residues beyond the end of the read and is filled in from the germline J gene. The chain joins TRBV19 to TRBJ2-2; D perhaps matches TRBD1 (6 bases). The V end was cut by 3 bases, the J end by 4 bases, with 12 bases between. This CDR3 is built from 15 residues. The germline V gene has CDR1 LNHDA and CDR2 SQIVND (reference sequence). Partial CDR3 DNA: TGTGCCAGTAGTATTACAGGGAGTGGCACCGGGGAG. Its translation is CASSITGSGTGE. The whole CDR3 region reads CASSITGSGTGELFF.

As for this clone: Coverage ceases 3 residues before the CDR3 finishes, and the germline J gene fills in the end. The J gene is TRBJ2-7, the V gene TRBV20-1; weak D call: TRBD1 (6 bases). The CDR3 is made up of 14 amino acids. CDR1 and CDR2 from the germline V gene are DFQATT and SNEGSKA (reference sequence). The germline V and J ends were trimmed by 3 bases and 2 bases, with 14 bases remaining between them. The CDR3 spells CSARGTKNPYEQYF. Partial CDR3 DNA: TGCAGTGCTAGGGGGACAAAAAATCCCTACGAG.

CDR3: CASSSRRDRVNYGYTF. Incomplete CDR3 DNA: TGTGCCAGCAGTTCCCGCCGGGACAGGGTAAACTATGGC. The chain carries TRBV28 and TRBJ1-2; 9 positions agree with TRBD1. The CDR3 extends 3 residues past the end of the read, so its final part is completed from the germline J gene. Trimming at V came to 4 bases and at J to 2 bases, leaving 8 bases not matched to a gene. In germline, CDR1 is MDHEN, CDR2 SYDVKM. The CDR3 is 16 amino acids.

Notes on this clone: The CDR3 extends 3 residues past the end of the read, so its final part is completed from the germline J gene. The gene calls are TRBV4-2 and TRBJ2-1; TRBD1 might be the D (6 bases). V was cut by 4 bases and J by 8 bases, with 18 bases left in between. The CDR3 loop spans 15 amino acids. The germline V gene encodes CDR1 LGHNA and CDR2 YNFKEQ. The DNA read from the CDR3 is TGTGCCAGCAGCCCTACAGGGTTAGATATGGATGAG. It specifies CASSPTGLDMDE. The full CDR3 reads CASSPTGLDMDEQFF.